The 29 T cell receptor beta chains in this list originate from one sample, sequenced in a study of cytomegalovirus exposure and HLA in healthy donors. A multiplex PCR was run with 60 Vbeta primers and 13 Jbeta primers. Assay used: immunoSEQ multiplex PCR; TCRdb lists only in-frame clones, some missing. The table has about 160,000 clones, 70% to 85% seen once. Sequenced: PBMCs. These receptors were collected from a woman aged 30 to 39 in good health and CMV-seronegative.

The chain employs TRBV15 and TRBJ1-5; D unresolved. The CDR3 totals 17 residues. From germline, CDR1 is LNHNV and CDR2 YYDKDF (reference sequence). V was pared by 0 bases and J by 4 bases, with 16 bases between. Here the CDR3 reads CATSRDSLAAINQPQHF. The CDR3 DNA reads as TGTGCCACCAGCAGAGATAGCTTGGCAGCCATTAATCAGCCCCAGCATTTT.

The V and J genes are TRBV2 and TRBJ1-2, with 11 bases that match TRBD1. There are 15 residues in the CDR3. Germline V lookup: CDR1 SNHLY, CDR2 FYNNEI. The V segment lost 6 bases and the J segment 8 bases; nucleotides outside the gene matches: 11. DNA of the CDR3: TGTGCCAGCAGCGAGGGTGGACAGGGGGCGGGGGGCTACACCTTC. It translates to CASSEGGQGAGGYTF.

This clone was found a few times. V gene TRBV5-6 combines with J gene TRBJ2-7; D not certain. Trimming removed 0 bases at V and 3 bases at J, with 7 bases between. The CDR3 covers 13 residues. Germline V gene data show CDR1 as SGHDT and CDR2 as YYEEEE. CDR3 residues: CASSLGQFYEQYF. The CDR3 DNA reads TGTGCCAGCAGCTTGGGACAATTCTACGAGCAGTACTTC.

The chain employs TRBV5-1 and TRBJ1-2; 8 positions match TRBD1. V dropped 4 bases and J dropped 2; count of bases not matched to a gene: 7. CDR3 length equals 15 residues. Germline V gene data show CDR1 as SGHRS and CDR2 as YFSETQ. CDR3 in DNA: TGCGCCAGCAGCCCCGGGACAGGAGAGAACTATGGCTACACCTTC. Its translation: CASSPGTGENYGYTF.

This clone was observed a single time. The chain carries TRBV7-9 and TRBJ1-4; possible D gene TRBD1, 6 bases. Trimming took off 5 bases at V and 5 bases at J, with 9 bases between the two ends. The CDR3 runs to 13 residues. The germline V gene has CDR1 SEHNR and CDR2 FQNEAQ (reference sequence). The CDR3 here is CASSPQGNEKLFF. The CDR3, as DNA: TGTGCCAGCAGCCCCCAGGGGAATGAAAAACTGTTTTTT.

The chain recombines TRBV30 with TRBJ1-1; weak D call: TRBD1 (5 bases). V shed 0 bases and J shed 5 bases, with 10 bases lying between them. Germline assignment: CDR1 GTSNPN and CDR2 SVGIG (reference sequence). The CDR3 contains 13 residues. This CDR3 is CAWSVQAGTEAFF. The CDR3 coding sequence is TGTGCCTGGAGTGTACAGGCAGGTACTGAAGCTTTCTTT.

The chain recombines TRBV21-1 with TRBJ1-1; the table assigns TRBD1, which was not confirmed against the DNA. TRBV21-1 is assigned pseudogene status. The CDR3 has 18 residues. CDR3 nucleotides: TGTGCCAGCAGCCCCCCGCGTTCCGGAAGGGGCTTGAACACTGAAGCTTTCTTT. It is translated as CASSPPRSGRGLNTEAFF.

The chain employs TRBV10-2 and TRBJ2-1; 7 bases are a match to TRBD2. J was trimmed by 9 bases and V by 6 bases; bases with no gene match: 20. Per the germline V gene, CDR1 is WSHSY and CDR2 is SAAADI. The CDR3 length is 17 residues. For the CDR3, the DNA is TGCGCCAGCAGAGAAGTCCTGCGGACTAGTAGAGAGGTTGAGCAGTTCTTC. Amino acids: CASREVLRTSREVEQFF.

This sequence joins TRBV10-3 and TRBJ2-3, with a possible D match to TRBD2 (6 bases). The CDR3 contains 16 residues. CDR1 is ENHRY, CDR2 SYGVKD, per germline. The V gene lost 4 bases and the J gene lost 3 bases, with 17 bases spanning the gap. CDR3 nucleotide sequence: TGTGCCATCAGTGGGAGTTGGGCGGGGCGGACAGATACGCAGTATTTT. This sequence encodes CAISGSWAGRTDTQYF.

The chain combines TRBV4-1 with TRBJ2-7, with 8 bases that match TRBD1. CDR3 length equals 14 residues. Germline-derived CDR1 and CDR2 are MGHRA and YSYEKL. J gave up 3 bases and V 5 bases, and 6 bases lay outside the gene matches. In DNA, the CDR3 is TGCGCCAGCAGCATCGGGACAGGTCTCTACGAGCAGTACTTC. Protein: CASSIGTGLYEQYF.

The chain has TRBV29-1 and TRBJ1-1; no definite D call. The CDR3 loop spans 13 amino acids. Germline CDR1 and CDR2: SQVTM and ANQGSEA. V shed 5 bases and J shed 7 bases, with 17 bases lying between them. This chain's CDR3 is CSVRKGFAGEAFF. CDR3 sequence (DNA): TGCAGCGTTCGGAAAGGTTTTGCAGGTGAAGCTTTCTTT.

The gene calls are TRBV29-1 and TRBJ2-7, with 7 bases lining up with TRBD1. V dropped 7 bases and J dropped 2; count of bases not matched to a gene: 11. The CDR3 totals 14 residues. The germline gives CDR1 SQVTM, CDR2 ANQGSEA. In DNA form, the CDR3 reads TGCAGCGCCGCTGGAACCGACAGGGCCTACGAGCAGTACTTC. It translates to CSAAGTDRAYEQYF.

This CDR3 is CASSQEREATYEQYF. CDR3 in DNA: TGTGCCAGCAGCCAAGAGCGGGAGGCTACCTACGAGCAGTACTTC. V and J are TRBV4-2 and TRBJ2-7; 8 nucleotides match TRBD2. Germline V CDR1 and CDR2: LGHNA, YNFKEQ. Losses at the gene ends were 0 bases for V and 2 bases for J; bases not matched to a gene: 3. The CDR3 is made up of 15 amino acids.

The chain has TRBV10-3 and TRBJ2-5, with a weak D call TRBD1 (6 bases). This CDR3 region has 13 residues. Germline assignment: CDR1 ENHRY and CDR2 SYGVKD. V lost 9 bases, J lost 0 bases, and 11 bases lay in between. The CDR3 is CAMRRDNQETQYF. Written as DNA, the CDR3 is TGTGCCATGCGCCGGGACAACCAAGAGACCCAGTACTTC.

CDR3 nucleotides: TGTGCCAGCAGCTTAGGGGGACTAGCGGGAACCTACAATGAGCAGTTCTTC. Encoded protein: CASSLGGLAGTYNEQFF. The chain combines TRBV7-2 with TRBJ2-1; 13 nucleotides agree with TRBD2. Trimming took 1 base from V and 2 from J; bases not matched to a gene: 2. CDR3 length equals 17 residues. The germline V gene has CDR1 SGHTA and CDR2 FQGNSA.

The chain links TRBV5-6 to TRBJ2-1, with TRBD1 identical over 9 bases. The CDR3 runs to 15 residues. Losses at the gene ends were 0 bases for V and 3 bases for J; bases not matched to a gene: 1. Looked up from germline, CDR1 is SGHDT and CDR2 is YYEEEE. In DNA form, the CDR3 reads TGTGCCAGCAGCTTGGGGGGACAGGGCTACAATGAGCAGTTCTTC. It specifies CASSLGGQGYNEQFF.

This clone was detected a few times. The V gene is TRBV7-2, the J gene TRBJ2-7; 8 bases line up with TRBD1. V trimming: 5 bases; J trimming: 2 bases; junction bases outside the gene matches: 14. Germline-derived CDR1 and CDR2 are SGHTA and FQGNSA. This CDR3 comprises 17 residues. CDR3 bases: TGTGCCAGCAGCCGAGCCCCCGGACAGGGAACCCCCTACGAGCAGTACTTC. This encodes CASSRAPGQGTPYEQYF.

A few counts support this clone. The genes are TRBV25-1 and TRBJ2-1, with 8 bases aligning to TRBD2. Germline trimming cut 3 bases from V and 6 bases from J; bases unmatched to any gene: 7. Germline CDR1 MGHDK, CDR2 SYGVNS. The CDR3 totals 15 residues. The CDR3 DNA reads as TGTGCCAGCAGTGAGTCGTTTCTAGCGGGCAATGAGCAGTTCTTC. It specifies CASSESFLAGNEQFF. Filled out from reference TRBV25-1 and TRBJ2-1, the complete variable domain reads EADIYQTPRYLVIGTGKKITLECSQTMGHDKMYWYQQDPGMELHLIHYSYGVNSTEKGDLSSESTVSRIRTEHFPLTLESARPSHTSQYLCASSESFLAGNEQFFGPGTRLTVL.

The CDR3 is CAISGTAGNQPQHF. DNA for the CDR3: TGTGCCATCAGTGGGACAGCCGGGAATCAGCCCCAGCATTTT. The V gene is TRBV10-3, the J gene TRBJ1-5; possibly TRBD1 for D (6 bases). The CDR3 sequence is 14 residues long. CDR1 is ENHRY and CDR2 is SYGVKD in the germline V gene. The V and J ends lost 4 bases and 4 bases respectively, with 11 bases between them.

This clone showed up just a few times. The chain joins TRBV5-4 to TRBJ2-5; the match to TRBD2 covers 7 bases. The DNA matches TRBJ2-7 better at its end, which makes the J call doubtful. CDR3 length equals 14 residues. CDR1 SGHNT and CDR2 YYREEE come from the germline V gene (reference sequence). CDR3 sequence reads: CASSLGGGTYEQYF. Written as DNA, the CDR3 is TGTGCCAGCAGCTTGGGCGGGGGTACCTACGAGCAGTACTTC.

The chain recombines TRBV19 with TRBJ2-1; TRBD2 matches at 9 bases. CDR3 length: 15 amino acids. Germline V gene lookup returns CDR1 LNHDA and CDR2 SQIVND (reference sequence). V gave up 3 bases and J gave up 6 bases; unmatched junction bases: 6. The CDR3 nucleotides are TGTGCCAGTAGTATTATAGCGGGGGTGGGCAATGAGCAGTTCTTC. Protein product: CASSIIAGVGNEQFF.

The chain is built from TRBV29-1 and TRBJ2-1; tentative D call: TRBD2 (7 bases). V dropped 3 bases and J dropped 4 bases, with 10 bases sitting between them. The CDR3 loop spans 13 amino acids. CDR1 is SQVTM, CDR2 ANQGSEA, per germline. The CDR3 sequence is CSVERGGYNEQFF. The DNA for the CDR3 is TGCAGCGTTGAGAGGGGGGGGTACAATGAGCAGTTCTTC.

The gene calls are TRBV14 and TRBJ2-3, with TRBD2 matching over 8 bases. Germline CDR1 is SGHDN and CDR2 is FVKESK. The CDR3 is made up of 13 amino acids. V was clipped by 4 bases and J by 5 bases; unmatched bases: 2. CDR3 coding DNA: TGTGCCAGCAGCCTCGGGGGGGTAGATACGCAGTATTTT. Protein: CASSLGGVDTQYF.

The chain combines TRBV27 with TRBJ1-3; TRBD1 is a possible D gene (6 bases). The germline gives CDR1 MNHEY, CDR2 SMNVEV (reference sequence). This CDR3 is built from 14 residues. With 6 bases removed from V and 2 bases from J, the gap between germline ends came to 11 bases. As DNA, the CDR3 is TGTGCCAGCAGCCTTACAGGGACTGGAAACACCATATATTTT. Encoded protein: CASSLTGTGNTIYF.

The chain employs TRBV5-4 and TRBJ2-7; 8 nucleotides align to TRBD1. V lost 4 bases and J lost 3; bases outside the gene matches: 6. The germline V gene encodes CDR1 SGHNT and CDR2 YYREEE (reference sequence). The CDR3 loop spans 14 amino acids. CDR3 protein: CASSIGQGIYEQYF. CDR3 coding DNA: TGTGCCAGCAGCATAGGACAGGGTATCTACGAGCAGTACTTC.

The chain has TRBV6-5 and TRBJ1-3, with 8 bases that match TRBD1. CDR3 length: 16 amino acids. Germline-derived CDR1 and CDR2 are MNHEY and SVGAGI. V was clipped by 1 base and J by 4 bases; unmatched bases: 6. CDR3 region: CASSYLSGGRGNTIYF. In DNA form, the CDR3 reads TGTGCCAGCAGTTACTTGTCAGGGGGCAGAGGAAACACCATATATTTT.

This clone has just one count. The V gene is TRBV18, the J gene TRBJ1-1; D is unresolved. The CDR3 runs to 16 residues. The V end lost 4 bases, the J end lost 0 bases, and 15 bases lay between the germline ends. The germline V gene has CDR1 KGHSH and CDR2 LQKENI. The CDR3 here is CASSQLTAGLNTEAFF. In DNA, the CDR3 is TGTGCCAGCTCACAATTGACGGCAGGATTGAACACTGAAGCTTTCTTT.

The V gene is TRBV28, the J gene TRBJ1-6; D is undetermined. Germline lookup yields CDR1 MDHEN and CDR2 SYDVKM. The length of the CDR3 is 16 residues. V was trimmed by 5 bases and J by 8 bases, leaving 19 bases between them. The CDR3 region is CASSPLRVGVDSPLHF. DNA of the CDR3: TGTGCCAGCAGTCCCCTCCGGGTGGGTGTGGATTCACCCCTCCACTTT.

This sequence joins TRBV9 and TRBJ2-3; 7 nucleotides line up with TRBD2. CDR3 length equals 15 residues. The J segment lost 0 bases and the V segment lost 0 bases, leaving 1 base of the junction unmatched. Germline CDR1 reads SGDLS; CDR2 reads YYNGEE. CDR3 DNA: TGTGCCAGCAGCGTAGAAGCGGGAAGCACAGATACGCAGTATTTT. The encoded protein is CASSVEAGSTDTQYF.